This is a list of T cell receptor beta chains from one sample in a study of cytomegalovirus exposure and HLA in healthy donors. The repertoire was sequenced with immunoSEQ multiplex PCR; TCRdb's copy has only in-frame clones and lacks some. There are about 180,000 clones in the sample; 80% occur only once, and 1.5% to 2% lies in the top ten. Input material: PBMCs. Receptors originate from a woman aged 25 to 39 in good health and CMV-seronegative. CDR3s leave out the opening cysteine and the closing phenylalanine or tryptophan. D genes are given only for firm matches.

- TRBJ1-1 TRBV5-1 ASSLEGAPESEAF
- TRBJ1-3 TRBV6-5 AAYSSGNTIY
- TRBJ1-1 TRBV6-4 ASTGGTEAF
TRBD1 TRBJ2-6 TRBV9 ASSRQGASGANVLT
- TRBJ1-6 TRBV7-9 ASSLPSSPLH
TRBD2 TRBJ2-7 TRBV5-1 ASSPRTSGSYEQY
- TRBJ1-4 TRBV25-1 ASSGTGIEKLF
- TRBJ2-5 TRBV5-1 ASSREGGQETQY
TRBD2 TRBJ2-3 TRBV7-2 ASSSGLATYTQY
- TRBJ2-3 TRBV7-3 ASSLTITGGRVY
- TRBJ1-6 TRBV9 ASSVVPGNSPLH
TRBD2 TRBJ2-7 TRBV6-5 ASSFSTSGPTYEQY
TRBD1 TRBJ1-2 TRBV27 ATRTGGSYGYT
- TRBJ1-5 TRBV6-1 ASSSQGESNQPQH
TRBD1 TRBJ1-1 TRBV29-1 SVEEDRAEAF
- TRBJ2-3 TRBV5-1 ASAWGGFSTDTQY
- TRBJ1-2 TRBV14 ASSQDRPSRDYGYT
- TRBJ1-2 TRBV5-5 ASSLQTYYGYT
TRBD1 TRBJ2-2 TRBV5-1 ASTPPGQGVTGELF
- TRBJ1-6 TRBV6-1 AGQQMYNSPLH